The 22 T cell receptor beta chains below come from one sample, sequenced in a study of cytomegalovirus exposure and HLA in healthy donors. PCR employed 60 Vbeta and 13 Jbeta primers. Here immunoSEQ multiplex PCR was the method, and the copy in TCRdb shows in-frame clones only, minus some. The sample consists of under 120,000 clones, just under 75% of them appearing once. The sequenced sample was PBMCs. These receptors were obtained from a middle-aged man in good health and CMV-seropositive.

V and J are TRBV6-4 and TRBJ2-1; TRBD2 matches 7 bases. From germline, CDR1 is MRHNA and CDR2 SNTAGT. V was pared by 5 bases and J by 5 bases, with 9 bases of the junction left unmatched. CDR3 length equals 15 residues. CDR3 nucleotides: TGTGCCAGCAGTCGCGGGGGTAGCGGGCACAATGAGCAGTTCTTC. Protein: CASSRGGSGHNEQFF.

The rearrangement uses TRBV7-3 and TRBJ2-3, with TRBD2 identical over 7 bases. The germline gives CDR1 SGHTA, CDR2 FQGTGA. With V trimmed by 1 base and J by 1 base, 8 bases remained unmatched. CDR3 length: 17 residues. In nucleotides, the CDR3 is TGTGCCAGCAGCTTAAGCCCCCCTAGCGGCGGCACAGATACGCAGTATTTT. This sequence encodes CASSLSPPSGGTDTQYF.

J is TRBJ1-2 and V is TRBV29-1; TRBD1 is a possible D gene (6 bases). The CDR3 loop spans 14 amino acids. The V end lost 0 bases, the J end lost 6 bases, and 14 bases lay between the germline ends. Germline CDR1 SQVTM, CDR2 ANQGSEA. The CDR3 sequence: CSVEDLIYRDGYTF. CDR3 bases: TGCAGCGTTGAAGATCTTATTTACAGGGATGGCTACACCTTC.

This clone came up once. The chain combines TRBV2 with TRBJ2-7; 7 bases fit TRBD1. Germline V gene data show CDR1 as SNHLY and CDR2 as FYNNEI. The CDR3 spans 13 residues. V shed 6 bases and J 2 bases; nucleotides not matched to a gene: 4. The CDR3 is CASRRQGAYEQYF. As DNA, the CDR3 is TGTGCCAGCAGGAGACAGGGAGCCTACGAGCAGTACTTC.

This clone was seen a few times. This chain connects TRBV4-1 to TRBJ1-5; D possibly corresponds to TRBD1 (5 bases). CDR1 and CDR2 from the germline V gene are MGHRA and YSYEKL. This CDR3 spans 15 amino acids. Trimming cost V 5 bases and J 4 bases, with 15 bases left between them. CDR3 bases: TGCGCCAGCAGCTTCAGGGACCGGGGGAATCAGCCCCAGCATTTT. This encodes CASSFRDRGNQPQHF.

In this sample, this clone turned up once. J is TRBJ1-2 and V is TRBV9, with TRBD1 matching 7 bases. V lost 4 bases, J lost 11 bases, and 20 bases stayed unmatched. Germline loops: CDR1 SGDLS, CDR2 YYNGEE. The CDR3 length is 16 residues. The CDR3 region has the DNA TGTGCCAGCAGCCACCCGAGGGGGCCGGTAAAGGGAGGTTACACCTTC. It encodes CASSHPRGPVKGGYTF. The entire variable domain, with the rest obtained from reference TRBV9 and TRBJ1-2, is as follows: DSGVTQTPKHLITATGQRVTLRCSPRSGDLSVYWYQQSLDQGLQFLIQYYNGEERAKGNILERFSAQQFPDLHSELNLSSLELGDSALYFCASSHPRGPVKGGYTFGSGTRLTVV.

This clone has only a few counts. V and J are TRBV27 and TRBJ1-2; TRBD1 agrees at 8 bases. The V gene end was trimmed by 5 bases and the J gene end by 2 bases; junction bases not matched to a gene: 10. The CDR3 is 16 residues long. Looked up from germline, CDR1 is MNHEY and CDR2 is SMNVEV (reference sequence). CDR3 DNA sequence: TGTGCCAGCAGTCATGGGACAGGAACGCTGAACTATGGCTACACCTTC. This sequence encodes CASSHGTGTLNYGYTF.

The chain is built from TRBV5-1 and TRBJ1-6, with 8 bases matching TRBD1. CDR1 and CDR2 from the germline V gene are SGHRS and YFSETQ. CDR3 length: 14 amino acids. J gave up 10 bases and V 2 bases, and 5 bases lay outside the gene matches. Here the CDR3 DNA reads TGCGCCAGCAGCTTAGGACAGGGTGGCTCACCCCTCCACTTT. It specifies CASSLGQGGSPLHF.

V gene TRBV28 combines with J gene TRBJ1-2; no clear D gene. Germline assignment: CDR1 MDHEN and CDR2 SYDVKM. V gave up 3 bases and J gave up 8 bases, with 19 bases separating them. The CDR3 loop spans 15 amino acids. Written as DNA, the CDR3 is TGTGCCAGCAGTTTGTCTCTGGGTGGGCTTGGAGGCTACACCTTC. Its protein product is CASSLSLGGLGGYTF.

This clone was detected ten times or more. The chain recombines TRBV5-6 with TRBJ2-4; 8 bases fit TRBD1. Germline CDR1 and CDR2: SGHDT and YYEEEE. The J segment lost 7 bases and the V segment lost 4 bases, leaving 4 bases of the junction unmatched. The CDR3 length is 13 residues. The CDR3 DNA sequence: TGTGCCAGCAGCATTAGACAGGGGAACATTCAGTACTTC. It is translated as CASSIRQGNIQYF.

The chain links TRBV7-2 to TRBJ2-5, with D possibly being TRBD2 (6 bases). Trimming took off 3 bases at V and 5 bases at J, with 16 bases between the two ends. The CDR3 loop spans 15 amino acids. Germline assignment: CDR1 SGHTA and CDR2 FQGNSA. The CDR3 bases are TGTGCCAGCAGCTTTCTGTCGCGGGCGGGGGAGACCCAGTACTTC. It specifies CASSFLSRAGETQYF. Variable domain in full (rest from reference TRBV7-2 and TRBJ2-5): GAGVSQSPSNKVTEKGKDVELRCDPISGHTALYWYRQSLGQGLEFLIYFQGNSAPDKSGLPSDRFSAERTGGSVSTLTIQRTQQEDSAVYLCASSFLSRAGETQYFGPGTRLLVL.

The chain carries TRBV18 and TRBJ1-3, with 9 bases that match TRBD1. With V trimmed by 3 bases and J by 2 bases, 11 bases remained unmatched. Germline assignment: CDR1 KGHSH and CDR2 LQKENI. CDR3 length: 18 amino acids. CDR3 in amino acids: CASSPFALRQGAGNTIYF. The CDR3 coding sequence is TGTGCCAGCTCACCGTTCGCGTTGCGACAGGGGGCTGGAAACACCATATATTTT.

In DNA form, the CDR3 reads TGTGCCAGCAGCCTGGGACAGCCAATACTCAGCTCTGGGGCCAACGTCCTGACTTTC. This sequence encodes CASSLGQPILSSGANVLTF. The chain carries TRBV2 and TRBJ2-6; the match to TRBD1 covers 7 bases. The ends lost 6 bases at V and 0 bases at J; junction bases unmatched: 14. Germline CDR1 and CDR2: SNHLY and FYNNEI. This CDR3 contains 19 residues.

This clone occurred once. The gene calls are TRBV5-4 and TRBJ2-1; weak D call: TRBD2 (6 bases). With 4 bases removed from V and 0 bases from J, the gap between germline ends came to 20 bases. This CDR3 spans 18 amino acids. Germline lookup yields CDR1 SGHNT and CDR2 YYREEE (reference sequence). The chain's CDR3 is CASSKNPLATSSYNEQFF. In DNA form, the CDR3 reads TGTGCCAGCAGCAAAAACCCCCTAGCGACTAGCTCCTACAATGAGCAGTTCTTC. Complete variable domain (other parts from reference TRBV5-4 and TRBJ2-1): ETGVTQSPTHLIKTRGQQVTLRCSSQSGHNTVSWYQQALGQGPQFIFQYYREEENGRGNFPPRFSGLQFPNYSSELNVNALELDDSALYLCASSKNPLATSSYNEQFFGPGTRLTVL.

A few counts support this clone. The V and J genes are TRBV21-1 and TRBJ2-2; the table's D call of TRBD2 was not tested on the DNA. TRBV21-1 is a known pseudogene. The length of the CDR3 is 12 residues. This CDR3 is CAGTWCTGELFF. The CDR3 DNA follows: TGTGCCGGGACTTGGTGCACCGGGGAGCTGTTTTTT.

The chain carries TRBV14 and TRBJ2-7; TRBD2 is a possible D gene (5 bases). The germline V gene has CDR1 SGHDN and CDR2 FVKESK. This CDR3 contains 17 residues. V was cut by 3 bases and J by 3 bases, with 21 bases left in between. CDR3 sequence reads: CASSHESPGSYFYEQYF. The CDR3 nucleotides read TGTGCCAGCAGCCACGAAAGCCCGGGATCATATTTCTACGAGCAGTACTTC.

This chain uses TRBV5-1 with TRBJ1-3; D is perhaps TRBD1 (5 bases). Germline values: CDR1 SGHRS, CDR2 YFSETQ. The ends were cut back, 3 bases at V and 4 bases at J, with 14 bases in the middle. CDR3 length: 15 residues. CDR3 region: CASSYTGHKGNTIYF. In DNA form, the CDR3 reads TGCGCCAGCAGCTACACAGGACATAAAGGAAACACCATATATTTT.

This rearrangement joins TRBV5-1 to TRBJ1-2; 11 bases match TRBD1. The J segment lost 4 bases and the V segment lost 4 bases, leaving 9 bases of the junction unmatched. Germline CDR1 is SGHRS and CDR2 is YFSETQ. CDR3 length: 16 residues. CDR3 in DNA: TGCGCCAGCAGCGTACCCTCCGGGACAGGGGGCTATGGCTACACCTTC. Its protein product is CASSVPSGTGGYGYTF.

The CDR3 DNA sequence: TGTGCCAGCAGCTTAGTGCGTCTGCGTGGAAACACCATATATTTT. It yields the protein CASSLVRLRGNTIYF. V usage is TRBV13 and J usage is TRBJ1-3; the D is unclear. Trimming stripped 1 base from V and 3 bases from J, with 10 bases between. Germline CDR1 is PRHDT and CDR2 is FYEKMQ (reference sequence). The CDR3 loop spans 15 amino acids.

The CDR3 here is CASGVGAGELFF. CDR3 nucleotide sequence: TGCGCCAGCGGGGTCGGGGCCGGGGAGCTGTTTTTT. The genes are TRBV5-1 and TRBJ2-2, with a weak D call TRBD2 (5 bases). CDR1 is SGHRS, CDR2 YFSETQ, per germline. The V end was cut by 7 bases, the J end by 6 bases, with 10 bases between. CDR3 length: 12 amino acids.

The genes are TRBV5-1 and TRBJ2-5, with unresolved D. Between the trimmed V and J ends, which lost 0 bases and 4 bases, there was a span of 7 bases. This CDR3 has 13 residues. CDR1 and CDR2 (germline): SGHRS, YFSETQ. CDR3 coding DNA: TGCGCCAGCAGCTTGGCCGTCTCAGAGACCCAGTACTTC. It yields the protein CASSLAVSETQYF.

The chain couples TRBV11-2 to TRBJ1-1; no clear D. The CDR3 contains 16 residues. Germline V CDR1 and CDR2: SGHAT, FQNNGV. Trimming took 2 bases from V and 0 from J, leaving 13 bases between them. The CDR3 DNA reads as TGTGCCAGCAGCTTAAGGCGGTCTTACCTGAACACTGAAGCTTTCTTT. Residues: CASSLRRSYLNTEAFF. Complete variable domain (other parts from reference TRBV11-2 and TRBJ1-1): EAGVAQSPRYKIIEKRQSVAFWCNPISGHATLYWYQQILGQGPKLLIQFQNNGVVDDSQLPKDRFSAERLKGVDSTLKIQPAKLEDSAVYLCASSLRRSYLNTEAFFGQGTRLTVV.